The sequence of this T cell receptor beta chain was determined in a study of cytomegalovirus exposure and HLA in healthy donors. Overall study results and limits: A later analysis reported that several of the most significant clusters appeared to be linked to common viral pathogens, among them Epstein-Barr virus.

This clone was seen more than once but under ten times. Its cognate antigen is unknown. Germline lookup yields CDR1 SEHNR and CDR2 FQNEAQ (reference sequence). The CDR3 runs 15 residues. The ends lost 5 bases at V and 4 bases at J; junction bases unmatched: 9. The PCR was carried out with 60 Vbeta primers and 13 Jbeta primers. Clones were read by immunoSEQ multiplex PCR, and TCRdb kept only the in-frame ones, dropping some. The sample yields approximately 190,000 clones, around 86% seen once. Sequencing was performed on PBMCs. The chain recombines TRBV7-9 with TRBJ1-2; 8 nucleotides agree with TRBD1. The clonotype was recovered from a man aged 40-50 years in good health and CMV-seropositive. The CDR3 region is CASSRMDRAPYGYTF. The CDR3 region has the DNA TGTGCCAGCAGCCGGATGGACAGGGCCCCCTATGGCTACACCTTC.